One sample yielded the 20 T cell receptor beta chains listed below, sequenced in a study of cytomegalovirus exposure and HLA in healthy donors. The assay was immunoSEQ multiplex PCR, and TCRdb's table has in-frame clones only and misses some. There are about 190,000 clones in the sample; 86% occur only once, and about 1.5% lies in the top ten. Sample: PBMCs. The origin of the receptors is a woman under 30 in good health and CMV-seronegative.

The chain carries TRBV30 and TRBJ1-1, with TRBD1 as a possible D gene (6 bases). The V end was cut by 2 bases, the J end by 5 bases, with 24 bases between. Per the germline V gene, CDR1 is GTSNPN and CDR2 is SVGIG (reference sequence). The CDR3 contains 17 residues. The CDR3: CAWSSGIFQGPETEAFF. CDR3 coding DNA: TGTGCCTGGAGTTCGGGAATCTTTCAGGGGCCGGAGACTGAAGCTTTCTTT.

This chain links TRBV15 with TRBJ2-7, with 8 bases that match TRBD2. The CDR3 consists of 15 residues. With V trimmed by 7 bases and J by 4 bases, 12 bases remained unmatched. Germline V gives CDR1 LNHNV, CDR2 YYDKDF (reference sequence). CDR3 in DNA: TGTGCCACCACCCATCGAGGCGCGGGAGGTTACGAGCAGTACTTC. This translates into CATTHRGAGGYEQYF.

The CDR3 is CATSQPQGADYGYTF. The CDR3 DNA reads as TGTGCCACCAGCCAACCTCAGGGGGCGGACTATGGCTACACCTTC. The J gene is TRBJ1-2, the V gene TRBV15; TRBD1 agrees at 8 bases. V was pared by 5 bases and J by 3 bases, with 8 bases of the junction left unmatched. The CDR3 has 15 residues. The germline V gene has CDR1 LNHNV and CDR2 YYDKDF (reference sequence).

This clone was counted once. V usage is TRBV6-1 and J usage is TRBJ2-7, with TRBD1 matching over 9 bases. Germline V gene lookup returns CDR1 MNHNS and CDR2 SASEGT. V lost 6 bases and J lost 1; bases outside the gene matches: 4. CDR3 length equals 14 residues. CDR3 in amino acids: CASSRDRVSYEQYF. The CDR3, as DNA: TGTGCCAGCAGCAGGGACAGGGTGTCCTACGAGCAGTACTTC.

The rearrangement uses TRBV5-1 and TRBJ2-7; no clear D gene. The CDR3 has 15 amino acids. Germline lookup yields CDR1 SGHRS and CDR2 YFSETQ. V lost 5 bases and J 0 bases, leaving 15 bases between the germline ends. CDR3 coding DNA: TGCGCCAGCAGAGATACCAGGTGGGCCTCCTACGAGCAGTACTTC. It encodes CASRDTRWASYEQYF. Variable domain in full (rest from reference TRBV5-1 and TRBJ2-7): KAGVTQTPRYLIKTRGQQVTLSCSPISGHRSVSWYQQTPGQGLQFLFEYFSETQRNKGNFPGRFSGRQFSNSRSEMNVSTLELGDSALYLCASRDTRWASYEQYFGPGTRLTVT.

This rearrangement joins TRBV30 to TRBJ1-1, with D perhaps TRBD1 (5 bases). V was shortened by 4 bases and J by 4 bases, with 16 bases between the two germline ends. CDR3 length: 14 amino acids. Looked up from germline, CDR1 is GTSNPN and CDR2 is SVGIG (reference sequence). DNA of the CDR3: TGTGCCTGGACTCTGTTTTCTAGGGGCACTGAAGCTTTCTTT. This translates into CAWTLFSRGTEAFF.

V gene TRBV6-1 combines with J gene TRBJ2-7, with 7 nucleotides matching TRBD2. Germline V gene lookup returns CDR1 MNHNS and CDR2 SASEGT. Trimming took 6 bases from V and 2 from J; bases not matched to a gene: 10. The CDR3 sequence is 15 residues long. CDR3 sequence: CASRGRGGAAYEQYF. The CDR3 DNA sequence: TGTGCCAGCAGGGGGCGGGGAGGGGCTGCCTACGAGCAGTACTTC.

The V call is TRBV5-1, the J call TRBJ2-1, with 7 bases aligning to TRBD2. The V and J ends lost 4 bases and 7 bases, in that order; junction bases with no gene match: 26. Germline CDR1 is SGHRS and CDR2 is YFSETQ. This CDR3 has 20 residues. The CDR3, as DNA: TGCGCCAGCAGCCGATTCTGGGGCGGGAGAGACGAGGACTTTATTAATGAGCAGTTCTTC. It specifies CASSRFWGGRDEDFINEQFF.

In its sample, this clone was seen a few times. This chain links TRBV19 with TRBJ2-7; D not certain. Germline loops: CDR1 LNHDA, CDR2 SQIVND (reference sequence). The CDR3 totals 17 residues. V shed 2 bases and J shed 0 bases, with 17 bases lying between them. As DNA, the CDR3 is TGTGCCAGTAGTATATCCCTCAGTTCGCGGAGCTCCTACGAGCAGTACTTC. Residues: CASSISLSSRSSYEQYF.

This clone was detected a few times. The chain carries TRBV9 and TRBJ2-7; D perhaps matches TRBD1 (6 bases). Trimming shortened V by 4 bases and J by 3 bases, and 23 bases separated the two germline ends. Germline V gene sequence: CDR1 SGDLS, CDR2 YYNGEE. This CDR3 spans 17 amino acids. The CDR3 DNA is TGTGCCAGCAGCTCCACAGCGGTAGGGCAGGGGTACTACGAGCAGTACTTC. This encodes CASSSTAVGQGYYEQYF.

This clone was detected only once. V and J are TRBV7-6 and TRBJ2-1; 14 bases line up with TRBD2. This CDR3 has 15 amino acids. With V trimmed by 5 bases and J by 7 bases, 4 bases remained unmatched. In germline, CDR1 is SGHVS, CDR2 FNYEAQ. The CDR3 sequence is CASSPRLAGGNEQFF. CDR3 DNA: TGTGCCAGCAGCCCGCGACTAGCGGGGGGGAATGAGCAGTTCTTC.

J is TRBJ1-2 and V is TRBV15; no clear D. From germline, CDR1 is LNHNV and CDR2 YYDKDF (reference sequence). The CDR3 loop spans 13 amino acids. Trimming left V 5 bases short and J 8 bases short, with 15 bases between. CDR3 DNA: TGTGCCACCAGCGGAAAGGTTTTACAGGGCTACACCTTC. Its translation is CATSGKVLQGYTF.

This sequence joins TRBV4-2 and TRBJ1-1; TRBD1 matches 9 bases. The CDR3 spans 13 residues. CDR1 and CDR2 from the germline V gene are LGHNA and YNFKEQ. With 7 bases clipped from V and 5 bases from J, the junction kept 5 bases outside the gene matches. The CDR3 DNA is TGTGCCAGCAAACAGGGGGCATTAACTGAAGCTTTCTTT. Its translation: CASKQGALTEAFF.

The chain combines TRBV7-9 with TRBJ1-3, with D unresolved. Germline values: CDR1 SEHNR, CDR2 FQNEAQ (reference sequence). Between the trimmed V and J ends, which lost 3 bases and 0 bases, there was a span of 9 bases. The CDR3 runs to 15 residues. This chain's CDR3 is CASSFGTSSGNTIYF. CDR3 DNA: TGTGCCAGCAGCTTCGGTACGAGCTCTGGAAACACCATATATTTT. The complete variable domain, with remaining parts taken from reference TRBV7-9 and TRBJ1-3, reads DTGVSQNPRHKITKRGQNVTFRCDPISEHNRLYWYRQTLGQGPEFLTYFQNEAQLEKSRLLSDRFSAERPKGSFSTLEIQRTEQGDSAMYLCASSFGTSSGNTIYFGEGSWLTVV.

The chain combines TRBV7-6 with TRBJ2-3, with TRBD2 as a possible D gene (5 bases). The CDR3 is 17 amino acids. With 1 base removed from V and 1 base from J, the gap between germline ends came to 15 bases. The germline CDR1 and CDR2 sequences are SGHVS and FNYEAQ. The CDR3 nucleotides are TGTGCCAGCAGCTTAGGGGCGGGCAACGGCGGCACAGATACGCAGTATTTT. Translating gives CASSLGAGNGGTDTQYF. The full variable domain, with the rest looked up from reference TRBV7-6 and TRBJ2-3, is GAGVSQSPRYKVTKRGQDVALRCDPISGHVSLYWYRQALGQGPEFLTYFNYEAQQDKSGLPNDRFSAERPEGSISTLTIQRTEQRDSAMYRCASSLGAGNGGTDTQYFGPGTRLTVL.

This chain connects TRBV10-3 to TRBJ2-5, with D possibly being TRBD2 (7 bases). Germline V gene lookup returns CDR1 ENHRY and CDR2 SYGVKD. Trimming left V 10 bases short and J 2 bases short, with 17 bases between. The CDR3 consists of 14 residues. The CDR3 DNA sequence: TGTGCCACGGGGGGCGGCGCTTTACAAGAGACCCAGTACTTC. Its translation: CATGGGALQETQYF.

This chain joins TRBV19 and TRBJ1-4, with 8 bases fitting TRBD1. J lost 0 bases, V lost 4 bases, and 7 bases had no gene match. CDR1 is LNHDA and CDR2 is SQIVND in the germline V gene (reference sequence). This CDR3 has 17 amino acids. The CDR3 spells CASSTRQGPATNEKLFF. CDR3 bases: TGTGCCAGTAGTACCAGACAGGGGCCTGCAACTAATGAAAAACTGTTTTTT.

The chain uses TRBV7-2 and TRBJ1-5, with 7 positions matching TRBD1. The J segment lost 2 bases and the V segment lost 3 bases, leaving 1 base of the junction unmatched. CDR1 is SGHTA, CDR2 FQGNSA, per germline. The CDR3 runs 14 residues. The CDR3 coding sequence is TGTGCCAGCAGCTTCGGGACAGGCAATCAGCCCCAGCATTTT. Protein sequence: CASSFGTGNQPQHF.

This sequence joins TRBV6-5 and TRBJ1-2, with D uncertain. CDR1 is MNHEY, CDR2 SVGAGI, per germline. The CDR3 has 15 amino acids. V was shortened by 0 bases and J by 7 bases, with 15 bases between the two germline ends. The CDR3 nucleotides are TGTGCCAGCAGTTACTCGACACGGCGAAAAGGTGGCTACACCTTC. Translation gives CASSYSTRRKGGYTF.

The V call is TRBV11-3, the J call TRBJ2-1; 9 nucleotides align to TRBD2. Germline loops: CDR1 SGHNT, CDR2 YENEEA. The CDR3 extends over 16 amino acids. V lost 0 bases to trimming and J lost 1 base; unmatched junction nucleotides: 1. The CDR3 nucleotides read TGTGCCAGCAGCTTAGAGGCGGGGGGGTCCTACAATGAGCAGTTCTTC. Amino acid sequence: CASSLEAGGSYNEQFF.